These 30 T cell receptor beta chains share one sample of origin, sequenced in a study of blood T cell repertoires in COVID-19. Assay used: immunoSEQ multiplex PCR; TCRdb lists only in-frame clones, some missing. The profile shows 100,000 to 140,000 clones, approximately 88% of them singletons. The sample consisted of peripheral blood. Receptors originate from a human donor in a cohort sampled during active COVID-19.

The CDR3 loop is CASSLAAGVGQPQHF. The CDR3 bases are TGTGCCAGCAGCTTAGCGGCAGGGGTAGGTCAGCCCCAGCATTTT. The gene calls are TRBV7-2 and TRBJ1-5, with D perhaps TRBD1 (6 bases). This CDR3 has 15 residues. Per the germline V gene, CDR1 is SGHTA and CDR2 is FQGNSA. Trimming removed 0 bases from V and 6 bases from J, with 12 bases in between.

This clone was detected only once. The J gene is TRBJ1-1, the V gene TRBV6-5; D is ambiguous. The CDR3 extends over 11 amino acids. Trimming removed 8 bases from V and 7 bases from J, with 11 bases in between. The germline V gene encodes CDR1 MNHEY and CDR2 SVGAGI. The CDR3: CASGEGYEAFF. The CDR3, as DNA: TGTGCCAGCGGGGAGGGATATGAAGCTTTCTTT.

This chain joins TRBV18 and TRBJ2-7, with TRBD2 matching 9 bases. V gave up 2 bases and J gave up 1 base; unmatched junction bases: 6. The CDR3 has 16 amino acids. Germline V gives CDR1 KGHSH, CDR2 LQKENI. The CDR3 is CASSPGSSGMSYEQYF. CDR3 bases: TGTGCCAGCTCACCAGGATCTAGCGGGATGTCCTACGAGCAGTACTTC.

V and J are TRBV7-2 and TRBJ2-1; D is unresolved. V lost 2 bases to trimming and J lost 0 bases, with 5 bases between them. In germline, CDR1 is SGHTA, CDR2 FQGNSA. The CDR3 spans 14 residues. In DNA form, the CDR3 reads TGTGCCAGCAGCTTACTGAGCTCCTACAATGAGCAGTTCTTC. Protein product: CASSLLSSYNEQFF.

V and J are TRBV6-2 or TRBV6-3 and TRBJ2-7, with 11 positions matching TRBD2. Germline-derived CDR1 and CDR2 are MNHEY and SVGEGT. Trimming at V came to 6 bases and at J to 5 bases, leaving 9 bases not matched to a gene. CDR3 length: 15 residues. CDR3 in amino acids: CASSEELAGDHEQYV. The CDR3 region has the DNA TGTGCCAGCAGCGAGGAACTAGCGGGAGACCACGAGCAGTACGTC.

The genes are TRBV19 and TRBJ1-1; possible D gene TRBD1, 6 bases. Germline values: CDR1 LNHDA, CDR2 SQIVND (reference sequence). This CDR3 contains 14 residues. Between the trimmed V and J ends, which lost 5 bases and 1 base, there was a span of 11 bases. CDR3 loop: CASSLDRANTEAFF. Written as DNA, the CDR3 is TGTGCCAGTAGTTTGGACAGAGCGAACACTGAAGCTTTCTTT.

The chain employs TRBV9 and TRBJ2-2, with 9 bases that match TRBD1. Germline CDR1 SGDLS, CDR2 YYNGEE. CDR3 size: 15 residues. V was pared by 1 base and J by 7 bases, with 5 bases of the junction left unmatched. The chain's CDR3 is CASSVTGGVGGELFF. The CDR3 region has the DNA TGTGCCAGCAGCGTAACAGGGGGCGTGGGCGGGGAGCTGTTTTTT.

V gene TRBV6-2 or TRBV6-3 combines with J gene TRBJ1-5, with 8 bases that match TRBD1. V shed 5 bases and J 0 bases; nucleotides not matched to a gene: 9. This CDR3 region has 17 residues. Looked up from germline, CDR1 is MNHEY and CDR2 is SVGEGT. The CDR3 sequence is CASSTDRGSLSNQPQHF. In nucleotides, the CDR3 is TGTGCCAGCAGTACAGACAGGGGCAGCCTTAGCAATCAGCCCCAGCATTTT.

The V call is TRBV19, the J call TRBJ2-1; 7 bases line up with TRBD2. The germline V gene has CDR1 LNHDA and CDR2 SQIVND (reference sequence). This CDR3 contains 16 residues. Losses at the gene ends were 0 bases for V and 9 bases for J; bases not matched to a gene: 11. Here the CDR3 reads CASSIESVRERREQFF. The CDR3 DNA follows: TGTGCCAGTAGTATAGAGTCCGTGCGGGAGAGGCGTGAGCAGTTCTTC.

The V and J genes are TRBV7-9 and TRBJ1-1, with TRBD1 matching over 8 bases. The length of the CDR3 is 15 residues. Germline V gene sequence: CDR1 SEHNR, CDR2 FQNEAQ (reference sequence). With V trimmed by 5 bases and J by 6 bases, 11 bases remained unmatched. DNA of the CDR3: TGTGCCAGCAGCATTTATACAGGGGGGATTGCTGAAGCTTTCTTT. It yields the protein CASSIYTGGIAEAFF.

This clone has a handful of counts. This chain links TRBV30 with TRBJ1-6; 7 bases fit TRBD1. The CDR3 is 16 amino acids. CDR1 is GTSNPN, CDR2 SVGIG, per germline (reference sequence). The J segment lost 7 bases and the V segment lost 2 bases, leaving 11 bases of the junction unmatched. The CDR3 DNA sequence: TGTGCCTGGAGTCGGGGACAGCTTTCCTCAAATTCACCCCTCCACTTT. It encodes CAWSRGQLSSNSPLHF.

This clone has only a few counts. This rearrangement joins TRBV7-9 to TRBJ2-3, with TRBD2 matching 12 bases. This CDR3 is 15 amino acids long. Germline V gene data show CDR1 as SEHNR and CDR2 as FQNEAQ (reference sequence). J lost 4 bases, V lost 4 bases, and 3 bases had no gene match. As DNA, the CDR3 is TGTGCCAGCAGCTCGACTAGCGGGAGCGCAGATACGCAGTATTTT. Translated, it gives CASSSTSGSADTQYF.

The chain uses TRBV19 and TRBJ2-1; no clear D. This CDR3 spans 14 amino acids. Trimming left V 8 bases short and J 0 bases short, with 11 bases between. Germline V gene sequence: CDR1 LNHDA, CDR2 SQIVND (reference sequence). The CDR3 protein is CASSGGYSYNEQFF. CDR3 DNA sequence: TGTGCCAGTTCCGGCGGCTACTCCTACAATGAGCAGTTCTTC.

V usage is TRBV2 and J usage is TRBJ2-4; D gene ambiguous. CDR1 is SNHLY, CDR2 FYNNEI, per germline. This CDR3 region has 15 residues. Trimming took 4 bases from V and 3 from J, leaving 13 bases between them. The CDR3 nucleotides read TGTGCCAGCAGTGTCCAGCGAACTGACAAAAACATTCAGTACTTC. This translates into CASSVQRTDKNIQYF.

The chain uses TRBV11-2 and TRBJ1-5; 7 nucleotides match TRBD1. The CDR3 totals 15 residues. The germline V gene has CDR1 SGHAT and CDR2 FQNNGV. The ends lost 5 bases at V and 1 base at J; junction bases unmatched: 5. Written as DNA, the CDR3 is TGTGCCAGCAGCGTAACCAGGGGGAGCAATCAGCCCCAGCATTTT. It encodes CASSVTRGSNQPQHF.

The gene calls are TRBV5-6 and TRBJ2-5; D gene uncertain. Trimming stripped 4 bases from V and 5 bases from J, with 15 bases between. CDR1 and CDR2 from the germline V gene are SGHDT and YYEEEE. This CDR3 is built from 14 residues. The DNA of the CDR3 is TGTGCCAGCAGCCGCGGTCGAACGGAGGAGACCCAGTACTTC. It yields the protein CASSRGRTEETQYF.

The rearrangement links TRBV6-2 or TRBV6-3 to TRBJ1-2; 7 bases map to TRBD1. Germline lookup yields CDR1 MNHEY and CDR2 SVGEGT. The V gene end was trimmed by 0 bases and the J gene end by 4 bases; junction bases not matched to a gene: 8. This CDR3 contains 16 residues. CDR3 protein: CASSYSPGTVLYGYTF. CDR3 DNA: TGTGCCAGCAGTTACTCACCCGGGACAGTTCTCTATGGCTACACCTTC.

The chain has TRBV6-5 and TRBJ2-7; 7 nucleotides match TRBD2. The junction had 9 bases not matched to a gene; V was cut back by 0 bases and J by 4 bases. The length of the CDR3 is 16 residues. The germline V gene has CDR1 MNHEY and CDR2 SVGAGI. The CDR3 sequence is CASSYSRVGRAYEQYV. CDR3 sequence (DNA): TGTGCCAGCAGTTACTCGAGGGTTGGGAGGGCGTACGAGCAGTACGTC.

The chain has TRBV11-1 and TRBJ2-1, with TRBD1 matching over 8 bases. The CDR3 spans 13 residues. Per germline, CDR1 SGHAT and CDR2 FQDESV (reference sequence). V lost 5 bases, J lost 6 bases, and 3 bases stayed unmatched. CDR3 sequence reads: CASSNTGGNEQFF. The CDR3 nucleotides are TGTGCCAGCAGCAACACAGGGGGCAATGAGCAGTTCTTC.

J is TRBJ1-2 and V is TRBV11-2; 11 bases fit TRBD1. Germline V CDR1 and CDR2: SGHAT, FQNNGV. The J segment lost 4 bases and the V segment lost 2 bases, leaving 6 bases of the junction unmatched. This CDR3 is built from 16 residues. The CDR3 DNA reads as TGTGCCAGCAGCTTAACGGACAGGGGGCATGGCTATGGCTACACCTTC. Its translation is CASSLTDRGHGYGYTF.

The V gene is TRBV7-9, the J gene TRBJ2-2, with 9 bases aligning to TRBD2. The CDR3 length is 16 residues. The germline gives CDR1 SEHNR, CDR2 FQNEAQ (reference sequence). Losses at the gene ends were 6 bases for V and 2 bases for J; bases not matched to a gene: 7. Written as DNA, the CDR3 is TGTGCCAGCAGGCCAGCGGGAGGCCTAAACACCGGGGAGCTGTTTTTT. Residues: CASRPAGGLNTGELFF.

The chain employs TRBV2 and TRBJ2-7, with TRBD2 matching 9 bases. The germline V gene encodes CDR1 SNHLY and CDR2 FYNNEI. The CDR3 is made up of 15 amino acids. J gave up 5 bases and V 3 bases, and 8 bases lay outside the gene matches. CDR3: CASSDFSGSVHEQYV. CDR3 DNA sequence: TGTGCCAGCAGTGATTTTAGCGGGAGCGTCCACGAGCAGTACGTC.

The chain employs TRBV10-1 and TRBJ2-1, with D perhaps matching TRBD2 (5 bases). The V gene's germline CDR1 is WNHNN and CDR2 SYGVQD (reference sequence). CDR3 size: 15 residues. Trimming removed 6 bases from V and 10 bases from J, with 22 bases in between. The CDR3 loop reads CASRAFGRALLEQFF. For the CDR3, the DNA is TGCGCCAGCAGGGCATTTGGGCGGGCTCTCCTCGAGCAGTTCTTC.

The rearrangement links TRBV14 to TRBJ2-7; possibly TRBD1 for D (6 bases). There are 15 residues in the CDR3. Germline CDR1 reads SGHDN; CDR2 reads FVKESK. Trimming took 1 base from V and 1 from J, leaving 11 bases between them. The CDR3: CASSQGTGRSYEQYF. CDR3 coding DNA: TGTGCCAGCAGCCAAGGAACAGGGCGATCCTACGAGCAGTACTTC.

The V call is TRBV10-3, the J call TRBJ2-7, with 9 bases lining up with TRBD1. J gave up 5 bases and V 2 bases, and 7 bases lay outside the gene matches. The CDR3 loop spans 15 amino acids. Germline assignment: CDR1 ENHRY and CDR2 SYGVKD. The CDR3 sequence: CAISEGGTGFDEQYF. DNA for the CDR3: TGTGCCATCAGTGAGGGGGGGACAGGGTTCGACGAGCAGTACTTC.

This rearrangement joins TRBV30 to TRBJ1-6; D is uncertain. The length of the CDR3 is 11 residues. V was clipped by 5 bases and J by 7 bases, with 6 bases between them. The germline CDR1 and CDR2 sequences are GTSNPN and SVGIG (reference sequence). The CDR3 region is CAWGPNSPLHF. The DNA of the CDR3 is TGTGCCTGGGGGCCAAATTCACCCCTCCACTTT.

This chain uses TRBV27 with TRBJ1-1, with TRBD1 matching 7 bases. Germline CDR1 is MNHEY and CDR2 is SMNVEV (reference sequence). The CDR3 runs 14 residues. After removal of 1 base from V and 9 bases from J, the junction contained 8 bases not matched to a gene. CDR3 amino acids: CASSLYGQEDKAFF. CDR3 nucleotide sequence: TGTGCCAGCAGTTTATACGGACAGGAAGATAAAGCTTTCTTT.

This clone was observed a handful of times. CDR3 sequence: CASRRRGTEAFF. The CDR3 DNA follows: TGCGCCAGCAGACGCAGGGGCACTGAAGCTTTCTTT. The chain is built from TRBV10-1 and TRBJ1-1; D possibly corresponds to TRBD1 (6 bases). Trimming stripped 6 bases from V and 4 bases from J, with 9 bases between. This CDR3 has 12 amino acids. The germline V gene encodes CDR1 WNHNN and CDR2 SYGVQD (reference sequence).

This chain connects TRBV19 to TRBJ2-7; 8 nucleotides align to TRBD2. CDR1 and CDR2 from the germline V gene are LNHDA and SQIVND (reference sequence). CDR3 length: 15 residues. V lost 3 bases, J lost 5 bases, and 9 bases stayed unmatched. CDR3 region: CASSMVREGRHEQYF. The CDR3 region has the DNA TGTGCCAGTAGTATGGTACGGGAGGGCCGCCACGAGCAGTACTTC.

V usage is TRBV24-1 and J usage is TRBJ1-2; 7 nucleotides align to TRBD1. Losses at the gene ends were 0 bases for V and 8 bases for J; bases not matched to a gene: 2. CDR1 is KGHDR, CDR2 SFDVKD, per germline. This CDR3 is 13 amino acids long. Written as DNA, the CDR3 is TGTGCCACCAGTGATTTGCAGGACAGGGGCTACACCTTC. Encoded protein: CATSDLQDRGYTF.